The clone carrying this T cell receptor (beta chain) was seen only once. This specimen belongs to a study of blood T cell repertoires in COVID-19. Study at large: PBMCs, B-cell-depleted T cells, or T cells provided the cDNA or gDNA that made up the material.

Trimming pared 0 bases from V and 8 bases from J, leaving 11 bases between. The CDR3 contains 15 residues. Germline V gene sequence: CDR1 LGHNA, CDR2 YNFKEQ. Per the original methods: Amplifying reference gene primers gave estimates of nucleated cell counts. TCRdb keeps only in-frame clones here, not all; method: immunoSEQ multiplex PCR. The DNA was the basis for D and trimming; V, J and clone size are from that table. The sample has tens of thousands of clones, 90% seen once; the top ten hold under 0.65%. The TCR sequence derives from a man aged 50 to 59 with COVID-19, enrolled during active disease. The rearrangement links TRBV4-2 to TRBJ1-6; D is ambiguous. Sequenced sample: peripheral blood. CDR3 nucleotide sequence: TGTGCCAGCAGCCAAGATGGGAGCGGAGATTCACCCCTCCACTTT. Amino acids: CASSQDGSGDSPLHF.